The sequence of this T cell receptor (beta chain) was determined in a study of cytomegalovirus exposure and HLA in healthy donors. Study-wide context: The early release's HLA-typed donors yielded 78 million or so unique TCRs. Notes on the study in general: For most subjects, TCR beta sequences were reported to predict HLA-A and HLA-B alleles with accuracy.

CDR1 and CDR2 (germline): SGHDT, YYEEEE. V was trimmed by 0 bases and J by 4 bases, leaving 13 bases between them. There are 15 residues in the CDR3. 60 Vbeta and 13 Jbeta primers were used in PCR. Repertoires were generated with immunoSEQ multiplex PCR, while TCRdb's copy carries only in-frame clones and drops some. In the table there are about 110,000 clones, approximately 82% of which are singletons. Concerning this clone: What it binds is unknown.

Sequenced material: PBMCs. The clonotype originates from a man aged 25-45 years in good health and CMV-seropositive. The chain is built from TRBV5-6 and TRBJ1-1; D uncertain. The CDR3 loop reads CASSLAIFRGTEAFF. For the CDR3, the DNA is TGTGCCAGCAGCTTGGCCATATTTAGAGGCACTGAAGCTTTCTTT.